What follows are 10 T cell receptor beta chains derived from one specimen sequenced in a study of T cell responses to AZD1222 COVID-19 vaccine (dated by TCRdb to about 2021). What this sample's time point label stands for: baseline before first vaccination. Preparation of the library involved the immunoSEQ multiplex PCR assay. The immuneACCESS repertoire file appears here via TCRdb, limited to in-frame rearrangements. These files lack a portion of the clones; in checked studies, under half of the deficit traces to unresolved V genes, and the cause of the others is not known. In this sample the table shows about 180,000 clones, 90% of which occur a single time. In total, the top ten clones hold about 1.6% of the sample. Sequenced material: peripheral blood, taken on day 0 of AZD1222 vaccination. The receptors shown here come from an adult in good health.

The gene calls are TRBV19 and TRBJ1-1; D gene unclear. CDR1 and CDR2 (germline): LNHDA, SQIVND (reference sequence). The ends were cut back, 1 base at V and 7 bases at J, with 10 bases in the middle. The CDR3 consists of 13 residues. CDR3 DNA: TGTGCCAGTAGTATAGCAGCCGGGAATGAAGCTTTCTTT. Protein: CASSIAAGNEAFF.

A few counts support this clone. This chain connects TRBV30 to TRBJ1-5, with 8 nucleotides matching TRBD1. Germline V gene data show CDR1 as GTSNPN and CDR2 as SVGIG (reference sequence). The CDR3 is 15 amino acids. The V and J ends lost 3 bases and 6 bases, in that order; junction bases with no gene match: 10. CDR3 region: CAWSEQGGGIQPQHF. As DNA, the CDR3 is TGTGCCTGGAGCGAACAGGGGGGTGGTATTCAGCCCCAGCATTTT.

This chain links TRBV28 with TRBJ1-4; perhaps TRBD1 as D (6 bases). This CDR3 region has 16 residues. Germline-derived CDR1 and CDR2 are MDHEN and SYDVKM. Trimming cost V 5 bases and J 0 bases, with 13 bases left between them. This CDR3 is CASSTGSGATNEKLFF. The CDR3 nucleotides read TGTGCCAGCAGTACAGGGTCGGGGGCAACTAATGAAAAACTGTTTTTT.

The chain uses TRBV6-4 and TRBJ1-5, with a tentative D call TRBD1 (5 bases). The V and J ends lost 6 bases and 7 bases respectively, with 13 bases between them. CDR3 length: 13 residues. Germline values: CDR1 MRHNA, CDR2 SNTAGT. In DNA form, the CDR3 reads TGTGCCAGCAGCCAGGGTCCAGGACAGCCCCAGCATTTT. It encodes CASSQGPGQPQHF.

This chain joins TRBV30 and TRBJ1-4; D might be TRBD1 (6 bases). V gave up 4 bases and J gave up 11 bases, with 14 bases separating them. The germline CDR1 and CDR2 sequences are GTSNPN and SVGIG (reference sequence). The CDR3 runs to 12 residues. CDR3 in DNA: TGTGCCTGGACTATAGGGGGGGCTAAACTGTTTTTT. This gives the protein CAWTIGGAKLFF.

CDR3 DNA: TGTGCCAGCAGTTTCGGGGGGGCGAGTTATGAGCAGTACTTC. This sequence encodes CASSFGGASYEQYF. The genes are TRBV6-2 or TRBV6-3 and TRBJ2-7, with TRBD2 matching 8 bases. Trimming at V came to 4 bases and at J to 7 bases, leaving 9 bases not matched to a gene. Germline loops: CDR1 MNHEY, CDR2 SVGEGT. The CDR3 runs 14 residues.

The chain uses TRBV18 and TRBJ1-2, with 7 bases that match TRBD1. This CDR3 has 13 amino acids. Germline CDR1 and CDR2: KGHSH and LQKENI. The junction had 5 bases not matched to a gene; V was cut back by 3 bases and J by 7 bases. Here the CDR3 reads CASSPDREFGYTF. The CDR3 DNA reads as TGTGCCAGCTCACCCGACAGGGAATTTGGCTACACCTTC.

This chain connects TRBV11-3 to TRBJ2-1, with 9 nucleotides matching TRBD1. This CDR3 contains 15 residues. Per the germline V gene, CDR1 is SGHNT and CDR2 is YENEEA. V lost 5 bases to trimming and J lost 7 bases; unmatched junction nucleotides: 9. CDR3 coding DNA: TGTGCCAGCAGCCGGGGACAGGGTTTCGAGAATGAGCAGTTCTTC. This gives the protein CASSRGQGFENEQFF.

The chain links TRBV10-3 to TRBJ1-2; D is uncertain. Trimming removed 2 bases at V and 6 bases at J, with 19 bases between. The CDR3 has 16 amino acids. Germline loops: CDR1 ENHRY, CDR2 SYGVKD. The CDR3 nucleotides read TGTGCCATCAGTGAGGATGGTGGGCAGTTGATAGATGGCTACACCTTC. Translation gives CAISEDGGQLIDGYTF.

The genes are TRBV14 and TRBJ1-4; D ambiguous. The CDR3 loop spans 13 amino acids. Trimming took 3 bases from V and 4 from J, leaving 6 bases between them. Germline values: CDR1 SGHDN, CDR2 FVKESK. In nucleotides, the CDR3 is TGTGCCAGCAGCCAGGGCGGTAATGAAAAACTGTTTTTT. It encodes CASSQGGNEKLFF. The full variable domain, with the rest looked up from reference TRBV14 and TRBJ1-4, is EAGVTQFPSHSVIEKGQTVTLRCDPISGHDNLYWYRRVMGKEIKFLLHFVKESKQDESGMPNNRFLAERTGGTYSTLKVQPAELEDSGVYFCASSQGGNEKLFFGSGTQLSVL.